This is a list of T cell receptor beta chains from one sample in a study of blood T cell repertoires in COVID-19. Only in-frame clones appear in the TCRdb table, and some are missing; sequencing was by immunoSEQ multiplex PCR. The repertoire includes some 140,000 clones, around 82% of them detected once, and 1.4% sits in the top ten. The sequencing input was peripheral blood. The receptors were gathered from a man in his 60s with acute or convalescent COVID-19. Both conserved end residues are part of each CDR3.

J gene: TRBJ1-1; V gene: TRBV4-2; CDR3 protein: CASSLSTGGNTEAFF
J gene: TRBJ1-4; V gene: TRBV5-1; CDR3 protein: CASSSGRGKDEKLFF
J gene: TRBJ2-7; V gene: TRBV10-2; CDR3 protein: CASRETGTSVLYEQYF
J gene: TRBJ1-1; V gene: TRBV12-3/TRBV12-4; CDR3 protein: CASSNTVNTEAFF
J gene: TRBJ2-1; V gene: TRBV11-2; CDR3 protein: CASSLRRASYNEQFF
J gene: TRBJ1-2; V gene: TRBV6-6; CDR3 protein: CASSPPDTGYGYTF
J gene: TRBJ1-1; V gene: TRBV27; CDR3 protein: CASSFDRGEAFF
J gene: TRBJ2-1; V gene: TRBV6-5; CDR3 protein: CASQAGLAINEQFF
J gene: TRBJ1-1; V gene: TRBV6-5; CDR3 protein: CASSYDRDRNTEAFF
J gene: TRBJ1-6; V gene: TRBV7-9; CDR3 protein: CASSLAGDFSPLHF
J gene: TRBJ2-5; V gene: TRBV30; CDR3 protein: CAWSPTSLQETQYF
J gene: TRBJ2-7; V gene: TRBV12-3/TRBV12-4; CDR3 protein: CASRSSYEQYF
J gene: TRBJ2-1; V gene: TRBV19; CDR3 protein: CASSTNSDSYNEQFF
J gene: TRBJ1-5; V gene: TRBV12-3/TRBV12-4; CDR3 protein: CASSPAASQPQHF
J gene: TRBJ2-4; V gene: TRBV5-3; CDR3 protein: CARSARTGSGFRAKNIQYF
J gene: TRBJ1-2; V gene: TRBV3-1/TRBV3-2; CDR3 protein: CASSATGQGRGYTF
J gene: TRBJ2-2; V gene: TRBV11-2; CDR3 protein: CASSLDHGQINTGELFF
J gene: TRBJ1-3; V gene: TRBV7-7; CDR3 protein: CASSSGTGFGNTIYF
J gene: TRBJ2-5; V gene: TRBV24-1; CDR3 protein: CATSGDRYQETQYF
J gene: TRBJ2-7; V gene: TRBV7-6; CDR3 protein: CASNPAGVNEQYF